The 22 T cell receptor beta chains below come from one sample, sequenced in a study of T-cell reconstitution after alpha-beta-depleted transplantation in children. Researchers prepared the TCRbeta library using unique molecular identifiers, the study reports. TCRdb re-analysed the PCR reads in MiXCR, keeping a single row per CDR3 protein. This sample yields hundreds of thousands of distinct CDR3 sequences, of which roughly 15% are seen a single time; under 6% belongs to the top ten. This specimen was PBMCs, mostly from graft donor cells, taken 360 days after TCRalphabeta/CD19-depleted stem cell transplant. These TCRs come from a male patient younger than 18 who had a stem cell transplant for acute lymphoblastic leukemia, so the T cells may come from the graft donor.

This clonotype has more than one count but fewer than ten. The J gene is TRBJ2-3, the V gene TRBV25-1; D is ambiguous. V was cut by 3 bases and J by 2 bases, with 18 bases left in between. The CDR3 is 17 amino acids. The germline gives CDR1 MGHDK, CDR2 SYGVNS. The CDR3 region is CASSDVGSSPSTDTQYF. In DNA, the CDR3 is TGTGCCAGCAGTGACGTGGGTAGTAGCCCCTCCACAGATACGCAGTATTTT.

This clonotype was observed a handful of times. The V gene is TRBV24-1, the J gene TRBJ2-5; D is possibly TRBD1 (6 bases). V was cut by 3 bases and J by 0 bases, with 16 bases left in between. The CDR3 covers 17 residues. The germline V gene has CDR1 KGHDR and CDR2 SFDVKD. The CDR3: CATSDQIRGLYQETQYF. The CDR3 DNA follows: TGTGCCACCAGTGATCAGATCAGGGGCCTGTACCAAGAGACCCAGTACTTC.

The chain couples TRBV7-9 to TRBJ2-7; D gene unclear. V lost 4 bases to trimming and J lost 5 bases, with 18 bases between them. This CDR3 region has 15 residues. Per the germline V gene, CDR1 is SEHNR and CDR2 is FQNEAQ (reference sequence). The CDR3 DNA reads TGTGCCAGCAGCTGGGTTCACGCTTCGGTTAACGAGCAGTACTTC. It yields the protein CASSWVHASVNEQYF.

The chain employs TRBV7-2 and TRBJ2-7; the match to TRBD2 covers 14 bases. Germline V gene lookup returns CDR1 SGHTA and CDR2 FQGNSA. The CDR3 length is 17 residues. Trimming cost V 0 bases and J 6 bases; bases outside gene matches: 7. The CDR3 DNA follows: TGTGCCAGCAGCTTAGCGGGGACTAGCGGGAGTCACTCCGAGCAGTACTTC. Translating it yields CASSLAGTSGSHSEQYF.

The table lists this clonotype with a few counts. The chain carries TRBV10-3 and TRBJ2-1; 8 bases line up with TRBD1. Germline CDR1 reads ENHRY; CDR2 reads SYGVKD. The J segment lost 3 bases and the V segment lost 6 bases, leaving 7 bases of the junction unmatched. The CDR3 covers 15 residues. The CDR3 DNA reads TGTGCCATCAGGGAACAGGGGGTCGGCTACAATGAGCAGTTCTTC. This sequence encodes CAIREQGVGYNEQFF.

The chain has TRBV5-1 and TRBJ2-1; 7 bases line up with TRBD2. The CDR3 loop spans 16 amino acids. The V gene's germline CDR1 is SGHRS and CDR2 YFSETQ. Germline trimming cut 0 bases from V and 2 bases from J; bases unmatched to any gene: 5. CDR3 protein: CASSLVAGVPYNEQFF. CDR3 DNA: TGCGCCAGCAGCTTGGTGGCGGGAGTCCCCTACAATGAGCAGTTCTTC. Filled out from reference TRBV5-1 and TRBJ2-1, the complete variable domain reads KAGVTQTPRYLIKTRGQQVTLSCSPISGHRSVSWYQQTPGQGLQFLFEYFSETQRNKGNFPGRFSGRQFSNSRSEMNVSTLELGDSALYLCASSLVAGVPYNEQFFGPGTRLTVL.

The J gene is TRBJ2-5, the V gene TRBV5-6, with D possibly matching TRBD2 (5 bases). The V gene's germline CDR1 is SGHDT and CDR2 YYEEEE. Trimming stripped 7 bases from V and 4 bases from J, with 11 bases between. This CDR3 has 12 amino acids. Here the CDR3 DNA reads TGTGCCAGCGGACTTATAGGAGAGACCCAGTACTTC. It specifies CASGLIGETQYF.

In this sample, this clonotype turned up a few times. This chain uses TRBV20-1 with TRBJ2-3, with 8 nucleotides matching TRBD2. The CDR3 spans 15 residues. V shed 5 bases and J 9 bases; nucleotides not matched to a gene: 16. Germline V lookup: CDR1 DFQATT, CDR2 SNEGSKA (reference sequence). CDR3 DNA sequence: TGCAGTGCTCTCCTCATAGCGGGGCGCAAGGAAACGCAGTATTTT. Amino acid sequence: CSALLIAGRKETQYF.

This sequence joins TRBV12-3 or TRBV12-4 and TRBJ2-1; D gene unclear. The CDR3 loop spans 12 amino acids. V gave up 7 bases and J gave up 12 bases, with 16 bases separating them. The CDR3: CASTDDISPQFF. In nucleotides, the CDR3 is TGTGCCAGCACTGACGACATATCCCCGCAGTTCTTC.

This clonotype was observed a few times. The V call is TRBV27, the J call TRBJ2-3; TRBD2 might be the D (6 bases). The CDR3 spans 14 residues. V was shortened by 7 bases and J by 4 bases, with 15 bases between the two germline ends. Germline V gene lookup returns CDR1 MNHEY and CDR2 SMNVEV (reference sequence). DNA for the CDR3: TGTGCCAGCACCCCGCGGGCGGGATCAGATACGCAGTATTTT. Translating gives CASTPRAGSDTQYF.

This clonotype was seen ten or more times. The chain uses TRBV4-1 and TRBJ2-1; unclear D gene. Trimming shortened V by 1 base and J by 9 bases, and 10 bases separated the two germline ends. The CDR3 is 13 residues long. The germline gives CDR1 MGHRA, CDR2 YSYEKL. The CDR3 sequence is CASSQGSVPEQFF. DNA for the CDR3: TGCGCCAGCAGCCAAGGAAGCGTTCCTGAGCAGTTCTTC.

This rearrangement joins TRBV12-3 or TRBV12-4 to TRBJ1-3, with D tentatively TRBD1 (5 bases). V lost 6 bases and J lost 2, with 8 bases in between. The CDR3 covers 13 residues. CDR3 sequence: CASRRGAGNTIYF. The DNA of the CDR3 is TGTGCCAGCAGACGAGGGGCTGGAAACACCATATATTTT.

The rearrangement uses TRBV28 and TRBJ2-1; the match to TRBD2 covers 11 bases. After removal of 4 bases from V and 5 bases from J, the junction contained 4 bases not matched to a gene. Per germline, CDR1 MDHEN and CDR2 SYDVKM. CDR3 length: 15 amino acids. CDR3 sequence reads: CASSSPTSGDNEQFF. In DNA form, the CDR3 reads TGTGCCAGCAGTTCGCCGACTAGCGGGGACAATGAGCAGTTCTTC.

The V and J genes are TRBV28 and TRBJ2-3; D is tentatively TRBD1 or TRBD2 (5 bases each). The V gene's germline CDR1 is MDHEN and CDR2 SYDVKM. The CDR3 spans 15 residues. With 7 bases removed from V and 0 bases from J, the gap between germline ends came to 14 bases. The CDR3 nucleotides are TGTGCCAGCACCGAAAGAGGGGTTAGCACAGATACGCAGTATTTT. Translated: CASTERGVSTDTQYF. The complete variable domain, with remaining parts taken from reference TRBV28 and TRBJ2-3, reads DVKVTQSSRYLVKRTGEKVFLECVQDMDHENMFWYRQDPGLGLRLIYFSYDVKMKEKGDIPEGYSVSREKKERFSLILESASTNQTSMYLCASTERGVSTDTQYFGPGTRLTVL.

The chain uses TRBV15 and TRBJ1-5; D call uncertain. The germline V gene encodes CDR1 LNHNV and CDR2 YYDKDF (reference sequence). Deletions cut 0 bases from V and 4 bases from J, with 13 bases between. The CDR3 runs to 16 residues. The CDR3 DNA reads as TGTGCCACCAGCAGAGAAAGGGCCAGGAGAAATCAGCCCCAGCATTTT. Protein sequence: CATSRERARRNQPQHF.

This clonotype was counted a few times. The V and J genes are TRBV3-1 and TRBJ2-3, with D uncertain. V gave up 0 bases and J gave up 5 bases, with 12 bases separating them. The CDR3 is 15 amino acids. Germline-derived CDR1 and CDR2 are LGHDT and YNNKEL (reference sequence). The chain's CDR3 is CASSQDQRIGDTQYF. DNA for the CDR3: TGTGCCAGCAGCCAAGACCAGCGAATCGGAGATACGCAGTATTTT.

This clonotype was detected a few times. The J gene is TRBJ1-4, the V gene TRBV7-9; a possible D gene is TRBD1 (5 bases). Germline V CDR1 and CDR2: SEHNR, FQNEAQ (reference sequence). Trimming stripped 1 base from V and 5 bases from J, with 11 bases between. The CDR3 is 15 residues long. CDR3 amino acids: CASSLERGRNEKLFF. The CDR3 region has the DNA TGTGCCAGCAGCTTAGAACGGGGCCGGAATGAAAAACTGTTTTTT.

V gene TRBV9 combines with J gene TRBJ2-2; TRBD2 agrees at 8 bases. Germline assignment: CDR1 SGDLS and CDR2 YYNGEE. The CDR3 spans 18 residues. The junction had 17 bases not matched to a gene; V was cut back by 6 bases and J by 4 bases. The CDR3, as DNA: TGTGCCAGCACACCTTTGCCCGGGGGCGGGAGGTCCACCGGGGAGCTGTTTTTT. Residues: CASTPLPGGGRSTGELFF.

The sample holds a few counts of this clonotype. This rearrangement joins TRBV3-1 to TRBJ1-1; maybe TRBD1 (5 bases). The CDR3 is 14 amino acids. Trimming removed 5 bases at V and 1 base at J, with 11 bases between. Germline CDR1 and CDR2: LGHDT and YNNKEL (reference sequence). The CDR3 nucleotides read TGTGCCAGCAGCGTCGGAGACAGGAACACTGAAGCTTTCTTT. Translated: CASSVGDRNTEAFF.

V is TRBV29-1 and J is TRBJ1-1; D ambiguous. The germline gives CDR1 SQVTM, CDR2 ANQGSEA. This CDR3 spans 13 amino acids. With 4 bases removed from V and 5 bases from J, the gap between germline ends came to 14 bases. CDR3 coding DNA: TGCAGCGTTGGAGTCCACCCTAATACTGAAGCTTTCTTT. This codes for CSVGVHPNTEAFF.

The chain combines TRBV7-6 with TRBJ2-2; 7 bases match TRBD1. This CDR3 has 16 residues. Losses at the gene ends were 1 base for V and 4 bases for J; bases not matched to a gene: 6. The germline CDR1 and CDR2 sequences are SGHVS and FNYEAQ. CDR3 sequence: CASSLEQGQTTGELFF. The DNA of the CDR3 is TGTGCCAGCAGCTTAGAACAGGGACAGACCACCGGGGAGCTGTTTTTT.

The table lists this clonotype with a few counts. CDR3: CASSQVGVGADTQYF. CDR3 DNA sequence: TGTGCCAGCAGCCAAGTCGGTGTCGGGGCAGATACGCAGTATTTT. This chain links TRBV3-1 with TRBJ2-3, with D possibly being TRBD2 (5 bases). This CDR3 has 15 residues. V gave up 1 base and J gave up 4 bases, with 12 bases separating them. Germline CDR1 is LGHDT and CDR2 is YNNKEL (reference sequence).